The 18 T cell receptor beta chains presented below share a single source sample, sequenced in a study of T cells after posttransplantation cyclophosphamide. TCRdb's table, derived via immunoSEQ multiplex PCR, lists solely in-frame clones and lacks some. The sample yields roughly 49,000 clones, without any singletons. Sequencing input: PBMCs. The receptors derive from a man aged 35 to 55 in good health, CMV-negative, and a related stem cell transplant donor.

This clone occurred many times. CDR3 region: CASSVRAGVNGGELFF. In DNA, the CDR3 is TGTGCCAGCAGCGTAAGAGCGGGAGTGAATGGCGGGGAGCTGTTTTTT. The J gene is TRBJ2-2, the V gene TRBV9; TRBD2 agrees at 8 bases. V lost 1 base to trimming and J lost 7 bases; unmatched junction nucleotides: 9. Germline V gene data show CDR1 as SGDLS and CDR2 as YYNGEE. The CDR3 consists of 16 residues.

There are many counts of this clone. This chain connects TRBV28 to TRBJ2-7; TRBD2 matches 12 bases. The CDR3 totals 14 residues. The trim removed 6 bases at V and 3 bases at J, leaving 3 bases unmatched. Germline V CDR1 and CDR2: MDHEN, SYDVKM. The CDR3 reads CASSRTSGNYEQYF. DNA of the CDR3: TGTGCCAGCAGCCGGACTAGCGGGAACTACGAGCAGTACTTC.

Many counts were recorded for this clone. The chain joins TRBV2 to TRBJ1-5; 9 bases match TRBD1. Germline V gives CDR1 SNHLY, CDR2 FYNNEI. Trimming removed 10 bases from V and 6 bases from J; junction bases left unmatched: 7. The CDR3 covers 13 residues. In DNA form, the CDR3 reads TGTGCCACACACAGGGGGCGAGGTCAGCCCCAGCATTTT. Its translation: CATHRGRGQPQHF. Full variable domain (outside the CDR3, taken from reference TRBV2 and TRBJ1-5): EPEVTQTPSHQVTQMGQEVILRCVPISNHLYFYWYRQILGQKVEFLVSFYNNEISEKSEIFDDQFSVERPDGSNFTLKIRSTKLEDSAMYFCATHRGRGQPQHFGDGTRLSIL.

This clone was seen at least ten times. The V gene is TRBV29-1, the J gene TRBJ1-2; TRBD1 matches at 10 bases. The CDR3 has 13 residues. The germline V gene has CDR1 SQVTM and CDR2 ANQGSEA. Trimming took 6 bases from V and 2 from J; bases not matched to a gene: 3. The CDR3, as DNA: TGCAGCGTGGACAGGGGGAGCAACTATGGCTACACCTTC. Amino acid sequence: CSVDRGSNYGYTF.

This clone was seen a handful of times. DNA for the CDR3: TGTGCCAGCAGCAGGGACAGGGATCAGCCCCAGCATTTT. It specifies CASSRDRDQPQHF. This chain joins TRBV6-1 and TRBJ1-5; 9 positions agree with TRBD1. The CDR3 consists of 13 residues. Germline V gene data show CDR1 as MNHNS and CDR2 as SASEGT. The J segment lost 5 bases and the V segment lost 6 bases, leaving 2 bases of the junction unmatched.

This clone was seen ten or more times. The J gene is TRBJ1-5, the V gene TRBV28; 8 bases align to TRBD1. The length of the CDR3 is 15 residues. The germline V gene has CDR1 MDHEN and CDR2 SYDVKM. Germline trimming cut 5 bases from V and 5 bases from J; bases unmatched to any gene: 8. Written as DNA, the CDR3 is TGTGCCAGCAGTCCTCCGACAGGGGTCTATCAGCCCCAGCATTTT. Protein product: CASSPPTGVYQPQHF. Full variable domain (remainder filled in from reference TRBV28 and TRBJ1-5): DVKVTQSSRYLVKRTGEKVFLECVQDMDHENMFWYRQDPGLGLRLIYFSYDVKMKEKGDIPEGYSVSREKKERFSLILESASTNQTSMYLCASSPPTGVYQPQHFGDGTRLSIL.

This clone was detected many times. CDR3: CASSLFSINEQFF. In DNA form, the CDR3 reads TGTGCCAGCAGTTTATTCAGTATCAATGAGCAGTTCTTC. The chain has TRBV28 and TRBJ2-1; D is undetermined. This CDR3 contains 13 residues. Germline CDR1 MDHEN, CDR2 SYDVKM. With 1 base removed from V and 6 bases from J, the gap between germline ends came to 7 bases.

This clone was picked up many times. V usage is TRBV10-1 and J usage is TRBJ2-1, with 11 positions matching TRBD2. The CDR3 length is 16 residues. V gave up 4 bases and J gave up 3 bases; unmatched junction bases: 5. Germline V gene sequence: CDR1 WNHNN, CDR2 SYGVQD (reference sequence). The CDR3 DNA follows: TGCGCCAGCAGTGGCATTAGCGGGAGGGACTACAATGAGCAGTTCTTC. This translates into CASSGISGRDYNEQFF.

This clone was seen many times. This chain joins TRBV11-2 and TRBJ2-1; no clear D. V was pared by 6 bases and J by 6 bases, with 6 bases between. This CDR3 is 11 amino acids long. CDR1 is SGHAT and CDR2 is FQNNGV in the germline V gene. This chain's CDR3 is CASSRINEQFF. In DNA, the CDR3 is TGTGCCAGCAGTCGTATCAATGAGCAGTTCTTC.

This clone was observed many times. The rearrangement joins TRBV28 to TRBJ2-6; D is uncertain. The V end lost 4 bases, the J end lost 0 bases, and 13 bases lay between the germline ends. The CDR3 contains 17 residues. The germline gives CDR1 MDHEN, CDR2 SYDVKM. The CDR3 nucleotides are TGTGCCAGCAGTTCCGAGACATCCAGCTCTGGGGCCAACGTCCTGACTTTC. Translated, it gives CASSSETSSSGANVLTF.

The sample holds many counts of this clone. The rearrangement links TRBV11-3 to TRBJ2-1; TRBD2 matches at 10 bases. The CDR3 runs to 15 residues. Trimming took 1 base from V and 5 from J; bases not matched to a gene: 2. Germline assignment: CDR1 SGHNT and CDR2 YENEEA. This chain's CDR3 is CASSLGTSGDNEQFF. CDR3 DNA: TGTGCCAGCAGCTTAGGGACTAGCGGAGACAATGAGCAGTTCTTC. Together with reference TRBV11-3 and TRBJ2-1, the CDR3 gives the full variable domain: EAGVVQSPRYKIIEKKQPVAFWCNPISGHNTLYWYLQNLGQGPELLIRYENEEAVDDSQLPKDRFSAERLKGVDSTLKIQPAELGDSAVYLCASSLGTSGDNEQFFGPGTRLTVL.

This clone was detected a few times. A read error may account for a junction end that differs from germline. This chain uses TRBV6-5 with TRBJ1-6; 8 bases line up with TRBD1. The CDR3 is 16 amino acids. The V gene's germline CDR1 is MNHEY and CDR2 SVGAGI. The CDR3 bases are TGTGCCAGCAGATACTCCGGGACAGGTGTTAATTCACCCCTCCACTTT. This sequence encodes CASRYSGTGVNSPLHF.

This clone was counted many times. V is TRBV6-5 and J is TRBJ2-1; TRBD2 might be the D (6 bases). The CDR3 has 16 amino acids. Trimming cost V 4 bases and J 6 bases, with 19 bases left between them. Germline CDR1 reads MNHEY; CDR2 reads SVGAGI. The CDR3 sequence is CASSSPFSGGVNEQFF. The CDR3 DNA reads TGTGCCAGCAGTTCCCCCTTTAGCGGAGGGGTCAATGAGCAGTTCTTC.

This clone has ten or more counts. The genes are TRBV27 and TRBJ2-7; possible D gene TRBD1, 6 bases. Per the germline V gene, CDR1 is MNHEY and CDR2 is SMNVEV (reference sequence). This CDR3 has 15 residues. The V and J ends lost 5 bases and 5 bases respectively, with 19 bases between them. CDR3 amino acids: CASSPTGTRSDEQYF. The CDR3 DNA sequence: TGTGCCAGCAGTCCAACAGGGACCAGATCCGACGAGCAGTACTTC.

This clone showed up many times. This chain uses TRBV11-3 with TRBJ2-1, with 10 bases lining up with TRBD1. The J segment lost 9 bases and the V segment lost 5 bases, leaving 7 bases of the junction unmatched. Germline V gene sequence: CDR1 SGHNT, CDR2 YENEEA. CDR3 length: 14 amino acids. The CDR3 DNA is TGTGCCAGCAGCCGGGACAGGGGAGATGGTGAGCAGTTCTTC. It yields the protein CASSRDRGDGEQFF. Drawing the rest from reference TRBV11-3 and TRBJ2-1, the complete variable domain is EAGVVQSPRYKIIEKKQPVAFWCNPISGHNTLYWYLQNLGQGPELLIRYENEEAVDDSQLPKDRFSAERLKGVDSTLKIQPAELGDSAVYLCASSRDRGDGEQFFGPGTRLTVL.

This clone was seen ten or more times. The chain has TRBV5-1 and TRBJ2-2, with 10 bases aligning to TRBD1. V gave up 7 bases and J gave up 2 bases; unmatched junction bases: 5. CDR1 SGHRS and CDR2 YFSETQ come from the germline V gene. This CDR3 has 15 amino acids. Written as DNA, the CDR3 is TGCGCCAGCGGACAGGGGGTGTTTAACACCGGGGAGCTGTTTTTT. As protein: CASGQGVFNTGELFF. Variable domain in full (rest from reference TRBV5-1 and TRBJ2-2): KAGVTQTPRYLIKTRGQQVTLSCSPISGHRSVSWYQQTPGQGLQFLFEYFSETQRNKGNFPGRFSGRQFSNSRSEMNVSTLELGDSALYLCASGQGVFNTGELFFGEGSRLTVL.

This clone has a count of ten or more. This chain connects TRBV7-2 to TRBJ2-7, with 7 bases fitting TRBD2. The CDR3 has 15 amino acids. The ends lost 0 bases at V and 1 base at J; junction bases unmatched: 3. CDR1 is SGHTA, CDR2 FQGNSA, per germline. The CDR3: CASSLASGTSYEQYF. For the CDR3, the DNA is TGTGCCAGCAGCTTAGCAAGCGGGACGTCCTACGAGCAGTACTTC.

In its sample, this clone was seen many times. V usage is TRBV27 and J usage is TRBJ2-7; 12 positions agree with TRBD2. Germline lookup yields CDR1 MNHEY and CDR2 SMNVEV (reference sequence). The junction had 5 bases not matched to a gene; V was cut back by 5 bases and J by 6 bases. This CDR3 contains 14 residues. This CDR3 reads CASSGLAGNVEQYF. CDR3 sequence (DNA): TGTGCCAGCAGTGGACTAGCGGGAAATGTCGAGCAGTACTTC.